The 30 T cell receptor beta chains in this list originate from one sample, sequenced in a study of shared clonotypes between healthy human individuals. The table came from immunoSEQ multiplex PCR; TCRdb's copy has only in-frame clones and leaves some out. This table has 640,000 or so clones, roughly 70% appearing once. The sample was memory CD4+ T cells sorted from blood. Specified subset: CD45RA-negative fraction. Source of these receptors: a woman aged 25 to 39 in good health.

This chain links TRBV10-3 with TRBJ2-2; D perhaps matches TRBD2 (6 bases). The CDR3 loop spans 14 amino acids. V was trimmed by 8 bases and J by 3 bases, leaving 13 bases between them. Germline CDR1 reads ENHRY; CDR2 reads SYGVKD. The CDR3 DNA is TGTGCCATCTGGGCGGGAAGGGACACCGGGGAGCTGTTTTTT. The encoded protein is CAIWAGRDTGELFF.

The J gene is TRBJ2-7, the V gene TRBV9; D might be TRBD2 (6 bases). This CDR3 has 16 amino acids. The V end was cut by 0 bases, the J end by 4 bases, with 17 bases between. Germline CDR1 and CDR2: SGDLS and YYNGEE. This chain's CDR3 is CASSVGSRGRHYEQYF. The CDR3, as DNA: TGTGCCAGCAGCGTAGGATCGCGGGGACGGCATTACGAGCAGTACTTC. The full variable domain, completed using reference TRBV9 and TRBJ2-7, is DSGVTQTPKHLITATGQRVTLRCSPRSGDLSVYWYQQSLDQGLQFLIQYYNGEERAKGNILERFSAQQFPDLHSELNLSSLELGDSALYFCASSVGSRGRHYEQYFGPGTRLTVT.

This clone was seen ten or more times. The gene calls are TRBV19 and TRBJ2-7; the D gene is possibly TRBD1 (6 bases). From germline, CDR1 is LNHDA and CDR2 SQIVND (reference sequence). This CDR3 has 13 residues. Trimming shortened V by 2 bases and J by 6 bases, and 11 bases separated the two germline ends. CDR3 loop: CASSIMRGSEQYF. CDR3 nucleotides: TGTGCCAGTAGTATAATGAGGGGGAGCGAGCAGTACTTC.

The chain links TRBV5-8 to TRBJ2-5; a weak D match, TRBD1 (6 bases). Germline V lookup: CDR1 SGHTS, CDR2 YDEGEE. Trimming pared 3 bases from V and 4 bases from J, leaving 13 bases between. CDR3 size: 14 residues. CDR3 amino acids: CASSSGHSLETQYF. In nucleotides, the CDR3 is TGTGCCAGCAGCTCGGGACATAGCCTAGAGACCCAGTACTTC.

Comment on this clone: Other DNA variants within this sample encode the same CDR3. V gene TRBV14 combines with J gene TRBJ1-4; no firm D call. V was trimmed by 1 base and J by 5 bases, leaving 8 bases between them. CDR1 and CDR2 (germline): SGHDN, FVKESK. The CDR3 is made up of 14 amino acids. DNA of the CDR3: TGTGCCAGCAGCCAAGTAGTTGGGAATGAAAAACTGTTTTTT. This codes for CASSQVVGNEKLFF. The variable domain in full, with the rest retrieved from reference TRBV14 and TRBJ1-4, is EAGVTQFPSHSVIEKGQTVTLRCDPISGHDNLYWYRRVMGKEIKFLLHFVKESKQDESGMPNNRFLAERTGGTYSTLKVQPAELEDSGVYFCASSQVVGNEKLFFGSGTQLSVL.

The V gene is TRBV28, the J gene TRBJ1-2, with TRBD1 matching 8 bases. This CDR3 is built from 14 residues. The ends lost 3 bases at V and 2 bases at J; junction bases unmatched: 2. Germline V CDR1 and CDR2: MDHEN, SYDVKM. Here the CDR3 reads CASSFSGGNYGYTF. CDR3 coding DNA: TGTGCCAGCAGTTTCTCAGGGGGCAACTATGGCTACACCTTC.

This clone turned up a few times. This same CDR3 is encoded by further DNA sequences in the sample. The chain is built from TRBV7-9 and TRBJ2-3; 12 positions agree with TRBD2. The germline V gene has CDR1 SEHNR and CDR2 FQNEAQ (reference sequence). V lost 4 bases to trimming and J lost 3 bases; unmatched junction nucleotides: 5. The CDR3 has 16 residues. CDR3 residues: CASSSLAGGPTDTQYF. The DNA of the CDR3 is TGTGCCAGCAGCTCTCTAGCGGGAGGGCCAACAGATACGCAGTATTTT. The variable domain in full, with the rest retrieved from reference TRBV7-9 and TRBJ2-3, is DTGVSQNPRHKITKRGQNVTFRCDPISEHNRLYWYRQTLGQGPEFLTYFQNEAQLEKSRLLSDRFSAERPKGSFSTLEIQRTEQGDSAMYLCASSSLAGGPTDTQYFGPGTRLTVL.

V usage is TRBV28 and J usage is TRBJ1-2; perhaps TRBD1 as D (6 bases). Germline CDR1 is MDHEN and CDR2 is SYDVKM. The V and J ends lost 4 bases and 8 bases respectively, with 17 bases between them. The CDR3 runs 14 residues. CDR3 sequence reads: CASSSGGGARGYTF. The CDR3 nucleotides read TGTGCCAGCAGTTCGGGCGGGGGGGCGAGAGGCTACACCTTC.

The chain is built from TRBV5-1 and TRBJ1-1; D is undetermined. Germline CDR1 and CDR2: SGHRS and YFSETQ. The CDR3 runs 14 residues. The V gene lost 6 bases and the J gene lost 0 bases, with 12 bases spanning the gap. The CDR3 protein is CASKNGPMNTEAFF. The CDR3 DNA reads TGCGCCAGCAAAAACGGACCGATGAACACTGAAGCTTTCTTT.

The gene calls are TRBV5-1 and TRBJ2-7; a weak D match, TRBD2 (6 bases). V was shortened by 4 bases and J by 4 bases, with 18 bases between the two germline ends. This CDR3 region has 15 residues. The germline V gene has CDR1 SGHRS and CDR2 YFSETQ. CDR3 loop: CASSPRVGSRYEQYF. In nucleotides, the CDR3 is TGCGCCAGCAGCCCCCGAGTCGGGAGTCGATACGAGCAGTACTTC.

V usage is TRBV7-7 and J usage is TRBJ2-5; 9 nucleotides align to TRBD1. Losses at the gene ends were 8 bases for V and 4 bases for J; bases not matched to a gene: 2. The CDR3 sequence is 12 residues long. The V gene's germline CDR1 is SSHAT and CDR2 FNYEAQ (reference sequence). The DNA for the CDR3 is TGTGCCAGCGGACAGGGGAGAGAGACCCAGTACTTC. Its translation is CASGQGRETQYF.

The chain has TRBV7-9 and TRBJ2-7, with D tentatively TRBD1 (6 bases). The CDR3 extends over 12 amino acids. Germline values: CDR1 SEHNR, CDR2 FQNEAQ (reference sequence). V gave up 11 bases and J gave up 4 bases, with 15 bases separating them. CDR3 residues: CALSLQGYEQYF. As DNA, the CDR3 is TGTGCCCTATCCCTGCAGGGGTACGAGCAGTACTTC.

The V call is TRBV29-1, the J call TRBJ1-1, with 9 bases identical to TRBD1. Germline values: CDR1 SQVTM, CDR2 ANQGSEA. This CDR3 has 13 amino acids. The ends lost 6 bases at V and 5 bases at J; junction bases unmatched: 7. This CDR3 is CSVTGTGQTEAFF. Here the CDR3 DNA reads TGCAGCGTGACAGGGACAGGGCAGACTGAAGCTTTCTTT. The full variable domain, with the rest looked up from reference TRBV29-1 and TRBJ1-1, is SAVISQKPSRDICQRGTSLTIQCQVDSQVTMMFWYRQQPGQSLTLIATANQGSEATYESGFVIDKFPISRPNLTFSTLTVSNMSPEDSSIYLCSVTGTGQTEAFFGQGTRLTVV.

This chain links TRBV2 with TRBJ1-5; D uncertain. The CDR3 has 13 residues. The V and J ends lost 6 bases and 4 bases respectively, with 10 bases between them. Germline loops: CDR1 SNHLY, CDR2 FYNNEI. DNA for the CDR3: TGTGCCAGCAGGGAGACGGATAATCAGCCCCAGCATTTT. Translated: CASRETDNQPQHF.

The chain links TRBV21-1 to TRBJ2-1; TRBD2, the table's D call, lacks a check against the DNA. TRBV21-1 counts as a pseudogene. The CDR3 is made up of 15 amino acids. CDR3 nucleotide sequence: TGTGCCAGCAGCAAATATGGCGGGAGAGGCTATGAGCAGTTCTTC. This translates into CASSKYGGRGYEQFF.

The chain has TRBV28 and TRBJ2-7, with 8 bases lining up with TRBD1. Losses at the gene ends were 6 bases for V and 1 base for J; bases not matched to a gene: 8. Germline CDR1 and CDR2: MDHEN and SYDVKM. The CDR3 covers 15 residues. The CDR3 nucleotides are TGTGCCAGCAGCGCCGCAGGGGGCGCTTCCTACGAGCAGTACTTC. Amino acid sequence: CASSAAGGASYEQYF.

This chain links TRBV7-8 with TRBJ2-2, with D uncertain. CDR3 length: 12 amino acids. Trimming removed 3 bases at V and 6 bases at J, with 5 bases between. CDR1 is SGHVS and CDR2 is FQNEAQ in the germline V gene. The CDR3 sequence is CASSFPAGELFF. The CDR3 DNA follows: TGTGCCAGCAGCTTCCCCGCCGGGGAGCTGTTTTTT.

There are a few counts of this clone. The rearrangement uses TRBV7-2 and TRBJ2-7; D possibly uses TRBD1 or TRBD2 (5 bases each). The CDR3 is 15 amino acids. The V gene's germline CDR1 is SGHTA and CDR2 FQGNSA. The V gene lost 5 bases and the J gene lost 5 bases, with 19 bases spanning the gap. Here the CDR3 reads CASSMAAGTFHEQYF. CDR3 bases: TGTGCCAGCAGCATGGCCGCAGGGACGTTCCACGAGCAGTACTTC.

The V gene is TRBV2, the J gene TRBJ2-7, with a tentative D call TRBD2 (6 bases). Trimming removed 2 bases at V and 4 bases at J, with 9 bases between. This CDR3 has 13 residues. Looked up from germline, CDR1 is SNHLY and CDR2 is FYNNEI. The CDR3 sequence: CASSERERYEQYF. CDR3 nucleotides: TGTGCCAGCAGTGAACGGGAGCGGTACGAGCAGTACTTC.

The count of this clone is one. This chain joins TRBV4-1 and TRBJ1-5; D is unclear. Per germline, CDR1 MGHRA and CDR2 YSYEKL. Deletions cut 1 base from V and 3 bases from J, with 10 bases between. The CDR3 contains 15 residues. The DNA of the CDR3 is TGCGCCAGCAGCCAAGTGTCACAGCTCAATCAGCCCCAGCATTTT. Residues: CASSQVSQLNQPQHF.

The V and J genes are TRBV29-1 and TRBJ2-5, with D unresolved. The V gene's germline CDR1 is SQVTM and CDR2 ANQGSEA. The CDR3 has 12 residues. Trimming shortened V by 1 base and J by 5 bases, and 8 bases separated the two germline ends. The DNA of the CDR3 is TGCAGCGTTGAAGGGTCCGCGGAGACCCAGTACTTC. Translated, it gives CSVEGSAETQYF. The full variable domain, its missing parts supplied by reference TRBV29-1 and TRBJ2-5, is SAVISQKPSRDICQRGTSLTIQCQVDSQVTMMFWYRQQPGQSLTLIATANQGSEATYESGFVIDKFPISRPNLTFSTLTVSNMSPEDSSIYLCSVEGSAETQYFGPGTRLLVL.

The chain has TRBV6-6 and TRBJ2-7; 8 bases are shared with TRBD2. The CDR3 covers 16 residues. From germline, CDR1 is MNHNY and CDR2 SVGAGI (reference sequence). V lost 11 bases to trimming and J lost 6 bases; unmatched junction nucleotides: 21. The CDR3 here is CACSRGPGLGSPEQYF. The CDR3 DNA reads as TGTGCCTGTAGCCGGGGCCCGGGACTAGGATCTCCCGAGCAGTACTTC.

This clone was seen more than once but under ten times. V and J are TRBV27 and TRBJ2-3; weak D call: TRBD2 (5 bases). The CDR3 is made up of 15 amino acids. Germline V gene lookup returns CDR1 MNHEY and CDR2 SMNVEV (reference sequence). The germline V and J ends were trimmed by 7 bases and 1 base, with 15 bases remaining between them. The CDR3 DNA reads as TGTGCCAGCACCCCGCGGGCTCAGGGCACAGATACGCAGTATTTT. Translated: CASTPRAQGTDTQYF.

The chain uses TRBV2 and TRBJ1-3; D not resolved. Germline loops: CDR1 SNHLY, CDR2 FYNNEI. The CDR3 is made up of 15 amino acids. V gave up 1 base and J gave up 0 bases, with 7 bases separating them. The CDR3 loop reads CASSEDSGSGNTIYF. The CDR3 nucleotides are TGTGCCAGCAGTGAAGACTCCGGCTCTGGAAACACCATATATTTT.

V usage is TRBV7-9 and J usage is TRBJ1-5; 9 positions agree with TRBD1. The CDR3 loop spans 13 amino acids. Trimming cost V 5 bases and J 6 bases; bases outside gene matches: 2. Looked up from germline, CDR1 is SEHNR and CDR2 is FQNEAQ (reference sequence). In nucleotides, the CDR3 is TGTGCCAGCAGCCAGGACAGGGGTCAGCCCCAGCATTTT. It codes for CASSQDRGQPQHF.

The CDR3 region has the DNA TGTGCCAGCTCACCACCGTTCCCCTCGGACGAGCAGTACTTC. Amino acids: CASSPPFPSDEQYF. The chain uses TRBV18 and TRBJ2-7; D gene unclear. Germline CDR1 and CDR2: KGHSH and LQKENI. CDR3 length equals 14 residues. V gave up 0 bases and J gave up 5 bases, with 11 bases separating them.

The chain combines TRBV28 with TRBJ1-5, with D possibly being TRBD1 (6 bases). The CDR3 has 15 residues. V lost 7 bases to trimming and J lost 2 bases, with 15 bases between them. The germline V gene has CDR1 MDHEN and CDR2 SYDVKM. The DNA of the CDR3 is TGTGCCAGCAAAGCTGGGGGCGAGGGCAATCAGCCCCAGCATTTT. This codes for CASKAGGEGNQPQHF.

Comments on this clone: Different DNA sequences within this sample yield the same CDR3. This chain uses TRBV29-1 with TRBJ1-1; D perhaps matches TRBD1 (5 bases). V lost 7 bases and J lost 4, with 10 bases in between. Germline loops: CDR1 SQVTM, CDR2 ANQGSEA. The CDR3 is 11 amino acids. The CDR3 DNA reads TGCAGCGGCCAGGGTGCCACTGAAGCTTTCTTT. Amino acid sequence: CSGQGATEAFF.

This clone was observed once. This chain joins TRBV5-1 and TRBJ1-2, with D possibly TRBD1 on 6 matching bases. Germline assignment: CDR1 SGHRS and CDR2 YFSETQ. The V end lost 2 bases, the J end lost 4 bases, and 12 bases lay between the germline ends. CDR3 length: 14 amino acids. The CDR3 reads CASSFRTQGYGYTF. CDR3 sequence (DNA): TGCGCCAGCAGCTTTAGAACACAGGGCTATGGCTACACCTTC.

The chain uses TRBV7-9 and TRBJ2-7; a possible D gene is TRBD2 (6 bases). Germline assignment: CDR1 SEHNR and CDR2 FQNEAQ (reference sequence). The CDR3 extends over 16 amino acids. The germline V and J ends were trimmed by 4 bases and 0 bases, with 16 bases remaining between them. DNA of the CDR3: TGTGCCAGCAGCTCCGCTTCGCCCGGGAGCTCCTACGAGCAGTACTTC. Translation gives CASSSASPGSSYEQYF.